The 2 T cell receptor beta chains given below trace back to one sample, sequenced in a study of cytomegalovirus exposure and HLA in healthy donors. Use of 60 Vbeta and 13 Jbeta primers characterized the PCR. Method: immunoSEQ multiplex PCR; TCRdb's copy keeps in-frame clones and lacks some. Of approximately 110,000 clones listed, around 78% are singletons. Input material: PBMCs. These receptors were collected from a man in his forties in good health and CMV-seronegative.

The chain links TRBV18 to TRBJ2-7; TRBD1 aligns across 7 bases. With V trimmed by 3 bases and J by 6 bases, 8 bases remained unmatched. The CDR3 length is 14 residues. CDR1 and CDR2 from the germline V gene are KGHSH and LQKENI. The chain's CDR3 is CASSPVGPGGEQYF. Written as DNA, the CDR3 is TGTGCCAGCTCACCGGTGGGACCAGGGGGCGAGCAGTACTTC.

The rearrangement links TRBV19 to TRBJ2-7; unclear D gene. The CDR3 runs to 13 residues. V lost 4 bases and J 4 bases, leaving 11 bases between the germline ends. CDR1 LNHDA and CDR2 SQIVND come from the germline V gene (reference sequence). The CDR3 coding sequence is TGTGCCAGTAGTAATATGCTAGAGTACGAGCAGTACTTC. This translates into CASSNMLEYEQYF.